The rows below give T cell receptor beta chains drawn from one sample of a study of neoadjuvant nivolumab and ipilimumab in lung cancer. Profiled with immunoSEQ multiplex PCR; TCRdb holds only in-frame clones, not every one. The sample has more than 15,000 clones, 60% to 85% seen once. The input for sequencing was tumor tissue, taken after neoadjuvant nivolumab, alone or with ipilimumab, at or shortly before surgery. Receptors originate from an adult with non-small cell lung cancer. CDR3s include the opening cysteine and the closing phenylalanine or tryptophan. The D gene is left open where the match is weak. Not every row has a clone size; where given, it reads once, few, many or a size class.

d_call | j_call | v_call | clone_size | cdr3_nt | cdr3_aa
- | TRBJ2-1 | TRBV18 | - | TGTGCCAGCTCACCGCTGGTCACTTCCTACAATGAGCAGTTCTTC | CASSPLVTSYNEQFF
- | TRBJ2-7 | TRBV6-5 | - | TGTGCCAGCAATGGGGGATCCGGCGAGCAGTACTTC | CASNGGSGEQYF
TRBD2 | TRBJ2-1 | TRBV4-3 | - | TGCGCCAGCAGCCAGCTAGCGGGGGACTACAATGAGCAGTTCTTC | CASSQLAGDYNEQFF
- | TRBJ2-7 | TRBV30 | - | TGTGCCTGGGCCGGAGGGTACCTCGGGGGACCCTACGAGCAGTACTTC | CAWAGGYLGGPYEQYF
TRBD1 | TRBJ2-5 | TRBV7-8 | - | TGTGCCAGCAGCTTCGACAGGGAACAGACCCAGTACTTC | CASSFDREQTQYF
TRBD1 | TRBJ2-6 | TRBV19 | - | TGTGCCAGTAGGACCGGGACAGGGTTCTCTGGGGCCAACGTCCTGACTTTC | CASRTGTGFSGANVLTF
- | TRBJ2-5 | TRBV15 | - | TGTGCCACCAGCAGAGATTATGGGGTACAAGAGACCCAGTACTTC | CATSRDYGVQETQYF
- | TRBJ2-2 | TRBV11-3 | - | TGTGCCAGCAGCCCCGACCCAGGTAGCGGGGAGCTGTTTTTT | CASSPDPGSGELFF
TRBD1 | TRBJ2-3 | TRBV5-6 | - | TGTGCCAGCAGCATCGGGACAGGGAGGACAGATACGCAGTATTTT | CASSIGTGRTDTQYF
- | TRBJ2-7 | TRBV20-1 | - | TGCAGTGCCCGACTGGTTTACGAGCAGTACTTC | CSARLVYEQYF
- | TRBJ2-5 | TRBV7-2 | once | TGTGCCAGCAGCTTATCCAGCTCCACTCAGGAGACCCAGTACTTC | CASSLSSSTQETQYF
- | TRBJ2-2 | TRBV18 | - | TGTGCCAGCACAAGACCTGACACCGGGGAGCTGTTTTTT | CASTRPDTGELFF
- | TRBJ2-7 | TRBV2 | - | TGTGCCAGCAAATCGTACGAGCAGTACTTC | CASKSYEQYF
- | TRBJ1-2 | TRBV4-1 | - | TGCGCCAGCAGCCGTGACGGCTGGGATGGCTACACCTTC | CASSRDGWDGYTF
TRBD1 | TRBJ1-2 | TRBV15 | - | TGTGCCACCAGCAGAGCGGAGACAGGGGTGGGGGGCTACACCTTC | CATSRAETGVGGYTF
TRBD2 | TRBJ2-2 | TRBV9 | - | TGTGCCAGCAGCATTCTAGCGGGGGGCACCGGGGAGCTGTTTTTT | CASSILAGGTGELFF
TRBD1 | TRBJ1-2 | TRBV6-5 | - | TGTGCCAGCAGCCCCCCGGGACAGGGCGGAGGCTACACCTTC | CASSPPGQGGGYTF
- | TRBJ2-2 | TRBV10-3 | - | TGTGCCATCAGTGAGTCGGGGGGGCTGAACACCGGGGAGCTGTTTTTT | CAISESGGLNTGELFF
TRBD2 | TRBJ2-1 | TRBV7-8 | - | TGTGCCAGCAGCTCCGGCGGGGGAAAGGACAATGAGCAGTTCTTC | CASSSGGGKDNEQFF
- | TRBJ1-6 | TRBV10-2 | - | TGCGCCAGCAGTGTGGAGAGCTCCTATAATTCACCCCTCCACTTT | CASSVESSYNSPLHF
- | TRBJ2-7 | TRBV30 | - | TGTGCCTTTTCGGGCCCCAGAGCCTACGAGCAGTACTTC | CAFSGPRAYEQYF
- | TRBJ2-2 | TRBV5-4 | - | TGTGCCAGCTCGACAGGGGCGGGGGCCCAGAACACCGGGGAGCTGTTTTTT | CASSTGAGAQNTGELFF
TRBD1 | TRBJ2-7 | TRBV7-1 | - | TGTGCCAGCAGCTGGACAGGGGGCTCCTACGAGCAGTACTTC | CASSWTGGSYEQYF
- | TRBJ1-1 | TRBV5-5 | - | TGTGCCAGCAGAGTTCGGGCAGGGGCCACTGAAGCTTTCTTT | CASRVRAGATEAFF
- | TRBJ2-2 | TRBV10-3 | - | TGTGCCATCAGTGAGTCGTTGTTTGGGGACACCGGGGAGCTGTTTTTT | CAISESLFGDTGELFF
- | TRBJ1-6 | TRBV5-4 | - | TGTGCCAGCAGGCAGGGGCATAATTCACCCCTCCACTTT | CASRQGHNSPLHF
- | TRBJ2-7 | TRBV11-2 | - | TGTGCCAGCACCCGGCCCGCGACGGACGAGCAGTACTTC | CASTRPATDEQYF
- | TRBJ1-3 | TRBV5-4 | - | TGTGCCAGCAGCCCGGGGCTGGCGGGGGACACCATATATTTT | CASSPGLAGDTIYF
- | TRBJ2-5 | TRBV7-2 | - | TGTGCCAGCAGCTTCGGGGCCCGCGTCATAAGGGAGACCCAGTACTTC | CASSFGARVIRETQYF
TRBD1 | TRBJ1-1 | TRBV7-2 | - | TGTGCCAGTGACTACAGGGGGGGGAACACTGAAGCTTTCTTT | CASDYRGGNTEAFF
- | TRBJ2-2 | TRBV29-1 | once | TGCAGCGTTAGCGGCAGGGGCCGCATCAACACCGGGGAGCTGTTTTTT | CSVSGRGRINTGELFF
- | TRBJ2-7 | TRBV11-2 | - | TGTGCCAGCAGCCCCGGGTCGTCTTACGAGCAGTACTTC | CASSPGSSYEQYF
- | TRBJ1-1 | TRBV5-4 | - | TGTGCCAGCAGTTCTTCCCCAGGCGTACCTTTCTTT | CASSSSPGVPFF
TRBD1 | TRBJ1-5 | TRBV10-3 | - | TGTGCCATCAGTGAGTCGATACAGGGGCTGCGACCCCAGCATTTT | CAISESIQGLRPQHF
TRBD1 | TRBJ1-4 | TRBV5-1 | - | TGCGCCAGCAGCCGGGGACAGGGCCCGACTAATGAAAAACTGTTTTTT | CASSRGQGPTNEKLFF
- | TRBJ1-5 | TRBV10-3 | - | TGTGCCTCAGGTAGGGTAGGTAATCAGCCCCAGCATTTT | CASGRVGNQPQHF
- | TRBJ1-5 | TRBV2 | - | TGTGCCAGCAGTGATCGGGAAAATCAGCCCCAGCATTTT | CASSDRENQPQHF
TRBD1 | TRBJ2-7 | TRBV6-4 | - | TGTGCCAGCAGCCCGAGGACAGGGGGCAAATACGAGCAGTACTTC | CASSPRTGGKYEQYF
- | TRBJ1-2 | TRBV6-1 | - | TGTGCCAGCAGTGAAGAATGGTTCTATGGCTACACCTTC | CASSEEWFYGYTF